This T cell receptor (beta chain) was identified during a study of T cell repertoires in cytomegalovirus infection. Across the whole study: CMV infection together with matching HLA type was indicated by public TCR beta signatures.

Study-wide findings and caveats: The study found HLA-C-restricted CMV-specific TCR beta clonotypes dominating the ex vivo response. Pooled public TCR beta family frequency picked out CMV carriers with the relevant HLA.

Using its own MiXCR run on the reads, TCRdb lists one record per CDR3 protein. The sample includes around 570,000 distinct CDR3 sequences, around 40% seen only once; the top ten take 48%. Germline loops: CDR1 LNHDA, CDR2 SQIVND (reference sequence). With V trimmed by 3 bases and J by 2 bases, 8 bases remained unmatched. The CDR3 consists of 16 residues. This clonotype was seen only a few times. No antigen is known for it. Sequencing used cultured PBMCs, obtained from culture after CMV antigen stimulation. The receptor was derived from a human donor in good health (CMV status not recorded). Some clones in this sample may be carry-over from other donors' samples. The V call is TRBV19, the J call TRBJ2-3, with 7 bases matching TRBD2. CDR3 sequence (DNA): TGTGCCAGTAGTATTTCACGCGGGGGACTCACAGATACGCAGTATTTT. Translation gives CASSISRGGLTDTQYF.